The entry below gives a single TCR beta chain sequence along with its context. The sample is drawn from a study of blood T cell repertoires in COVID-19. At the level of the study: Both acute and convalescent COVID-19 samples were obtained from the United States, Italy and Spain. PBMCs, B-cell-depleted T cells, or T cells provided the cDNA or gDNA that made up the material.

The CDR3 has 13 amino acids. Germline assignment: CDR1 SGHRS and CDR2 YFSETQ. V gave up 3 bases and J gave up 4 bases, with 10 bases separating them. Original handling: Nucleated cell number was recorded as an estimate derived from reference gene primer amplification. Clones were sequenced by immunoSEQ multiplex PCR, and TCRdb holds only the in-frame ones, with some missing. V, J and clone size were drawn from that table, and D and trimming were deduced from the DNA. The table has about 160,000 clones, more than 75% seen once. This TCR came from a man between 40 and 49 years old with acute or convalescent COVID-19. The V gene is TRBV5-1, the J gene TRBJ1-2; the D is unclear. Sequencing was carried out using peripheral blood. The CDR3 DNA sequence: TGCGCCAGCAGCTACGGCAGGCTCTATGGCTACACCTTC. Translated, it gives CASSYGRLYGYTF.